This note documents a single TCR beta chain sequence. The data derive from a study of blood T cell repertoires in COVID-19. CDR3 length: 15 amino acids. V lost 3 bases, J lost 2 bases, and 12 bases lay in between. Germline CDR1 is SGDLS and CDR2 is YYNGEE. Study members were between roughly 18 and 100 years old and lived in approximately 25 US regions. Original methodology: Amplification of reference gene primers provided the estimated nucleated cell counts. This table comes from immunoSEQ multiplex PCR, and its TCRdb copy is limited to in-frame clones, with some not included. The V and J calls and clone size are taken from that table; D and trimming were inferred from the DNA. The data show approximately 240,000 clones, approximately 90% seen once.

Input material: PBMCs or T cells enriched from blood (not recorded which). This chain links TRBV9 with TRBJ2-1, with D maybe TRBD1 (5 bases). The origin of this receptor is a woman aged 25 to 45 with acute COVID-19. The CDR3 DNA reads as TGTGCCAGCAGCGAAGACAGTCCCCCCTACAATGAGCAGTTCTTC. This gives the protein CASSEDSPPYNEQFF.